This TCR beta chain was sequenced in a study of immune characterization of retroperitoneal liposarcoma. MiXCR, run by TCRdb on the PCR reads, gives a single entry per CDR3 protein. The repertoire has more than 10,000 distinct CDR3 sequences, 47% of them found once; the top ten carry about 12%. Germline lookup yields CDR1 MNHNS and CDR2 SASEGT. The CDR3 contains 14 residues. V shed 6 bases, J shed 8 bases, and the junction held 9 bases outside the gene matches. J is TRBJ2-1 and V is TRBV6-1; 8 positions match TRBD1. What was sequenced was tumor tissue. This clonotype was obtained from a female donor with retroperitoneal liposarcoma. CDR3 sequence (DNA): TGTGCCAGCAGACCAGGGACAGGTCGGGATGAGCAGTTCTTC. Its protein product is CASRPGTGRDEQFF.